This TCR beta chain was recorded in a study of T cells in Graves' hyperthyroidism and ophthalmopathy. This clonotype has more than one count but fewer than ten. As yet, its antigen is unknown. Amplification yielded TCR beta CDR3 regions, with RNA transcripts as the source. The HTBI primer set served for first-round RT-PCR of the TCR CDR3. TCRdb processed the multiplex PCR reads anew with MiXCR; each CDR3 protein has one entry. This table holds around 530,000 distinct CDR3 sequences, over 15% found once. The CDR3 runs to 17 residues. Germline V gene lookup returns CDR1 KGHDR and CDR2 SFDVKD. Losses at the gene ends were 5 bases for V and 1 base for J; bases not matched to a gene: 4. Study-wide findings and caveats: Ophthalmopathy got predicted by the model a median approximately 6 months before its onset. A 13 V-J signature model discriminated ophthalmopathy versus stable hyperthyroidism.

What was sequenced was blood. The rearrangement links TRBV24-1 to TRBJ2-1; 13 nucleotides match TRBD2. The receptor's source is a woman in her late teens or twenties with Graves' ophthalmopathy. CDR3: CATSAGLAGVSYNEQFF. The CDR3 nucleotides are TGTGCCACCAGTGCCGGACTAGCGGGAGTGTCCTACAATGAGCAGTTCTTC.